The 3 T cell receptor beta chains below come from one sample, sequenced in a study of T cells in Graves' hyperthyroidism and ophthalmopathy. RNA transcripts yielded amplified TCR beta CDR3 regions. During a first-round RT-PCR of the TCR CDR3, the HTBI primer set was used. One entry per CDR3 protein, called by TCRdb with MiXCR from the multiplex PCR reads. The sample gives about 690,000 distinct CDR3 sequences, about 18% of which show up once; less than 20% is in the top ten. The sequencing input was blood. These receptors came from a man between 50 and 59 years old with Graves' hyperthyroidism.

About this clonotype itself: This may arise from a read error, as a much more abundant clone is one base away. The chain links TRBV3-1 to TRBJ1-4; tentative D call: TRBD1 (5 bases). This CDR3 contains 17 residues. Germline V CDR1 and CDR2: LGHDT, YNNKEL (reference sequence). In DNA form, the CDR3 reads TGTGCCAGCAGCCAAGTTTGGCAGGGTGCAACTACTGAAAAACTGTTTTTT. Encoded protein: CASSQVWQGATTEKLFF. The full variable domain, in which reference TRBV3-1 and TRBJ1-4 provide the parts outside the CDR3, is DTAVSQTPKYLVTQMGNDKSIKCEQNLGHDTMYWYKQDSKKFLKIMFSYNNKELIINETVPNRFSPKSPDKAHLNLHINSLELGDSAVYFCASSQVWQGATTEKLFFGSGTQLSVL.

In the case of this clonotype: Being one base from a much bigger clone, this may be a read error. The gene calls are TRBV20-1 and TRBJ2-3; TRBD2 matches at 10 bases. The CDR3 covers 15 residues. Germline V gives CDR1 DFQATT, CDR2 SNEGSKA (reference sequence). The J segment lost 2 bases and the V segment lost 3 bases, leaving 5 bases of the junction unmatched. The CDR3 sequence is CSASGTSDPTDTQYF. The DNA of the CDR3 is TGCAGTGCTAGCGGGACTAGCGACCCCACAGATACGCAGTATTTT.

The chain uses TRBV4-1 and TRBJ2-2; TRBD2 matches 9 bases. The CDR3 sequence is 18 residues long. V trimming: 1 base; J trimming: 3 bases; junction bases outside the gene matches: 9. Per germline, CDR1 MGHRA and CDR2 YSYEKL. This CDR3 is CASSQGAREGPDTGELFF. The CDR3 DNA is TGCGCCAGCAGCCAAGGGGCGCGGGAGGGCCCGGACACCGGGGAGCTGTTTTTT.